Listed here is a single T cell receptor (beta chain). Other DNA sequences in this specimen translate into the identical CDR3. TCRdb's table, derived via immunoSEQ multiplex PCR, lists solely in-frame clones and lacks some. The table has 2 million to 3 million clones, roughly nine tenths seen once. The CDR3 has 11 amino acids. In germline, CDR1 is SNHLY, CDR2 FYNNEI. V was trimmed by 1 base and J by 11 bases, leaving 8 bases between them. The sample originates from a study of shared clonotypes between healthy human individuals. The source material was naive CD4+ T cells sorted from blood. As for subset: CD45RA+ positively selected. This receptor was obtained from a young man in good health. The chain uses TRBV2 and TRBJ1-2; no reliable D call. CDR3 in amino acids: CASSEGVGYTF. The CDR3 DNA sequence: TGTGCCAGCAGTGAAGGCGTGGGTTACACCTTC.